The 22 T cell receptor beta chains below come from one sample, sequenced in a study of shared clonotypes between healthy human individuals (dated by TCRdb to the early 2020s). Libraries were prepared through the immunoSEQ multiplex PCR assay. TCRdb took this table from immuneACCESS and kept in-frame rearrangements with V and J called. Such tables lack part of the clones; where checked against another copy, unresolved V genes explain under half of the gap, and the rest is unexplained. The sample table contains approximately 940,000 clones; only one count was recorded for around three quarters of them. The ten most abundant clones make up 1.5% of the sample. Sequenced: memory CD4+ T cells sorted from blood. What the cell subset or site label conveys for this sample: CD45RA-negative fraction. These receptors came from a man aged 18 to 35 in good health.

The chain joins TRBV7-2 to TRBJ2-7; 12 nucleotides line up with TRBD2. The CDR3 totals 15 residues. The trim removed 5 bases at V and 5 bases at J, leaving 7 bases unmatched. Per germline, CDR1 SGHTA and CDR2 FQGNSA. The CDR3 bases are TGTGCCAGCAGCACAAGACTAGCGGGAGCCGACGAGCAGTACTTC. Translating it yields CASSTRLAGADEQYF.

This chain connects TRBV5-1 to TRBJ1-5; D not certain. The CDR3 loop spans 13 amino acids. V lost 0 bases and J 4 bases, leaving 5 bases between the germline ends. Per the germline V gene, CDR1 is SGHRS and CDR2 is YFSETQ. In nucleotides, the CDR3 is TGCGCCAGCAGCTTGGACGCAAATCAGCCCCAGCATTTT. It translates to CASSLDANQPQHF.

This chain joins TRBV5-1 and TRBJ1-1; D uncertain. V lost 0 bases and J lost 5, with 14 bases in between. Germline loops: CDR1 SGHRS, CDR2 YFSETQ. CDR3 length: 15 amino acids. This CDR3 reads CASSLGDHGSTEAFF. DNA of the CDR3: TGCGCCAGCAGCTTGGGCGACCACGGGAGTACTGAAGCTTTCTTT.

The genes are TRBV19 and TRBJ2-3, with 10 positions matching TRBD2. J lost 1 base, V lost 3 bases, and 1 base had no gene match. The germline V gene encodes CDR1 LNHDA and CDR2 SQIVND (reference sequence). There are 15 residues in the CDR3. The CDR3 region is CASSILAGGTDTQYF. The CDR3 nucleotides are TGTGCCAGTAGTATTCTAGCGGGAGGCACAGATACGCAGTATTTT.

The chain joins TRBV5-1 to TRBJ1-5; the match to TRBD1 covers 8 bases. Germline-derived CDR1 and CDR2 are SGHRS and YFSETQ. Unmatched junction bases numbered 6, after V lost 0 bases and J lost 7 bases. The CDR3 consists of 15 residues. CDR3 DNA sequence: TGCGCCAGCAGCTTGGGGACAGGGTCGAAGCAGCCCCAGCATTTT. It yields the protein CASSLGTGSKQPQHF.

CDR3 sequence reads: CASSTRTGGRDGYTF. In DNA form, the CDR3 reads TGTGCCAGCAGCACCAGGACAGGGGGGAGAGATGGCTACACCTTC. The rearrangement uses TRBV7-8 and TRBJ1-2; 10 positions match TRBD1. The CDR3 is 15 amino acids. CDR1 is SGHVS, CDR2 FQNEAQ, per germline. Trimming took 5 bases from V and 6 from J; bases not matched to a gene: 9.

V and J are TRBV19 and TRBJ1-6; no definite D call. V was clipped by 5 bases and J by 7 bases, with 12 bases between them. The CDR3 covers 14 residues. In germline, CDR1 is LNHDA, CDR2 SQIVND (reference sequence). DNA of the CDR3: TGTGCCAGTAGTGAAACAAAAGGGAATTCACCCCTCCACTTT. Translated, it gives CASSETKGNSPLHF.

The chain employs TRBV6-5 and TRBJ1-1; the D gene is possibly TRBD1 (6 bases). Trimming removed 2 bases at V and 3 bases at J, with 13 bases between. Germline V gene data show CDR1 as MNHEY and CDR2 as SVGAGI. This CDR3 comprises 15 residues. CDR3 amino acids: CASSYPGQKYTEAFF. In DNA form, the CDR3 reads TGTGCCAGCAGTTACCCCGGACAGAAGTACACTGAAGCTTTCTTT.

The chain employs TRBV5-4 and TRBJ1-2; tentatively, D is TRBD1 (5 bases). The length of the CDR3 is 14 residues. Germline values: CDR1 SGHNT, CDR2 YYREEE (reference sequence). Trimming left V 0 bases short and J 8 bases short, with 14 bases between. The CDR3 coding sequence is TGTGCCAGCAGCTTGGCCTTGGGGGGACGAGGCTACACCTTC. Protein sequence: CASSLALGGRGYTF.

CDR3 coding DNA: TGTGCCAGCAGTGAGACAGGGGCCAAACATGAAAAACTGTTTTTT. The encoded protein is CASSETGAKHEKLFF. The chain combines TRBV2 with TRBJ1-4, with 8 bases fitting TRBD1. The CDR3 extends over 15 amino acids. Germline trimming cut 3 bases from V and 6 bases from J; bases unmatched to any gene: 6. Germline-derived CDR1 and CDR2 are SNHLY and FYNNEI.

This chain connects TRBV2 to TRBJ2-1, with 10 bases that match TRBD1. Trimming at V came to 4 bases and at J to 7 bases, leaving 7 bases not matched to a gene. The CDR3 sequence is 15 residues long. Germline values: CDR1 SNHLY, CDR2 FYNNEI. CDR3 residues: CASSAGGDRGNEQFF. In DNA, the CDR3 is TGTGCCAGCAGTGCGGGAGGGGACAGGGGTAATGAGCAGTTCTTC.

This clone was seen once. The V call is TRBV7-9, the J call TRBJ2-2; no clear D gene. The germline V and J ends were trimmed by 8 bases and 3 bases, with 10 bases remaining between them. From germline, CDR1 is SEHNR and CDR2 FQNEAQ (reference sequence). The CDR3 consists of 13 residues. The CDR3 protein is CASRYGDTGELFF. The CDR3 DNA reads TGTGCCAGCCGGTACGGTGACACCGGGGAGCTGTTTTTT. Full variable domain (missing parts from reference TRBV7-9 and TRBJ2-2): DTGVSQNPRHKITKRGQNVTFRCDPISEHNRLYWYRQTLGQGPEFLTYFQNEAQLEKSRLLSDRFSAERPKGSFSTLEIQRTEQGDSAMYLCASRYGDTGELFFGEGSRLTVL.

A few counts support this clone. This chain links TRBV7-2 with TRBJ2-1; 7 positions match TRBD1. CDR1 is SGHTA and CDR2 is FQGNSA in the germline V gene. The CDR3 covers 14 residues. Trimming removed 4 bases from V and 2 bases from J; junction bases left unmatched: 2. CDR3 sequence: CASSSGQTYNEQFF. The CDR3 coding sequence is TGTGCCAGCAGCTCGGGACAGACCTACAATGAGCAGTTCTTC.

The genes are TRBV7-9 and TRBJ1-1; the D gene is possibly TRBD1 (6 bases). The ends were cut back, 5 bases at V and 1 base at J, with 14 bases in the middle. The CDR3 loop spans 15 amino acids. Germline CDR1 and CDR2: SEHNR and FQNEAQ (reference sequence). The CDR3 spells CASSPRGGQNTEAFF. Here the CDR3 DNA reads TGTGCCAGCAGCCCTAGGGGGGGGCAGAACACTGAAGCTTTCTTT.

This chain links TRBV4-3 with TRBJ2-4; D uncertain. Germline CDR1 reads LGHNA; CDR2 reads YSLEER. This CDR3 spans 17 amino acids. V lost 0 bases and J lost 0, with 12 bases in between. This chain's CDR3 is CASSQDKNHLAKNIQYF. Written as DNA, the CDR3 is TGCGCCAGCAGCCAAGATAAGAACCACCTAGCCAAAAACATTCAGTACTTC.

The rearrangement uses TRBV6-5 and TRBJ1-5; no clear D gene. The CDR3 is made up of 14 amino acids. CDR1 and CDR2 (germline): MNHEY, SVGAGI. V shed 0 bases and J shed 4 bases, with 7 bases lying between them. CDR3 DNA: TGTGCCAGCAGTTACTCAACACAAAATCAGCCCCAGCATTTT. Amino acids: CASSYSTQNQPQHF.

The V and J genes are TRBV5-1 and TRBJ2-5; TRBD1 aligns across 7 bases. Germline trimming cut 2 bases from V and 4 bases from J; bases unmatched to any gene: 5. Germline lookup yields CDR1 SGHRS and CDR2 YFSETQ. This CDR3 has 14 residues. CDR3 protein: CASSLQGPRETQYF. For the CDR3, the DNA is TGCGCCAGCAGCTTACAGGGGCCACGAGAGACCCAGTACTTC.

The rearrangement uses TRBV15 and TRBJ1-1; TRBD1 agrees at 7 bases. Germline CDR1 LNHNV, CDR2 YYDKDF (reference sequence). V shed 0 bases and J 5 bases; nucleotides not matched to a gene: 9. CDR3 length: 16 residues. CDR3 bases: TGTGCCACCAGCAGAGATTCTACCCACAGGGGAACTGAAGCTTTCTTT. Residues: CATSRDSTHRGTEAFF.

The DNA of the CDR3 is TGTGCCAGCAGTCCCGGGTCCCTTGGCGGCTATGGCTACACCTTC. The encoded protein is CASSPGSLGGYGYTF. The rearrangement uses TRBV6-5 and TRBJ1-2; D gene unclear. Germline loops: CDR1 MNHEY, CDR2 SVGAGI. CDR3 length: 15 amino acids. V dropped 5 bases and J dropped 4 bases, with 17 bases sitting between them.

The chain recombines TRBV5-4 with TRBJ2-2; D is undetermined. CDR1 and CDR2 (germline): SGHNT, YYREEE (reference sequence). The ends were cut back, 2 bases at V and 8 bases at J, with 4 bases in the middle. The CDR3 is 11 amino acids. CDR3 loop: CASSFGGELFF. CDR3 coding DNA: TGTGCCAGCAGCTTCGGTGGGGAGCTGTTTTTT.

The V and J genes are TRBV5-5 and TRBJ2-4; no clear D. The CDR3 is made up of 14 amino acids. V lost 4 bases and J lost 0, with 8 bases in between. Germline V gene sequence: CDR1 SGHKS, CDR2 YYEKEE (reference sequence). The CDR3 sequence is CASSLSPAKNIQYF. The CDR3 DNA is TGTGCCAGCAGCCTCTCCCCAGCCAAAAACATTCAGTACTTC. Complete variable domain (other parts from reference TRBV5-5 and TRBJ2-4): DAGVTQSPTHLIKTRGQQVTLRCSPISGHKSVSWYQQVLGQGPQFIFQYYEKEERGRGNFPDRFSARQFPNYSSELNVNALLLGDSALYLCASSLSPAKNIQYFGAGTRLSVL.

The chain carries TRBV4-1 and TRBJ2-4; D is unresolved. Germline loops: CDR1 MGHRA, CDR2 YSYEKL. The germline V and J ends were trimmed by 0 bases and 9 bases, with 3 bases remaining between them. This CDR3 region has 11 residues. CDR3 nucleotides: TGCGCCAGCAGCCAAGATGGCATTCAGTACTTC. Encoded protein: CASSQDGIQYF.